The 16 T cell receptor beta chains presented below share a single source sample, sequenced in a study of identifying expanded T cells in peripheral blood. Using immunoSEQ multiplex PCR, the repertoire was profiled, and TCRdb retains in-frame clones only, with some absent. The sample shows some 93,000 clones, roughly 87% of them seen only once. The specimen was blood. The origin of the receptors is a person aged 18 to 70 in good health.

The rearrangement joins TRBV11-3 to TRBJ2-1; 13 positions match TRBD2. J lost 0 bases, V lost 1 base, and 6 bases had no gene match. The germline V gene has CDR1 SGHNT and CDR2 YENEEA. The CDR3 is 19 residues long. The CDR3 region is CASSLAGTSGASSYNEQFF. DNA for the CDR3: TGTGCCAGCAGCTTAGCCGGGACTAGCGGGGCGAGCTCCTACAATGAGCAGTTCTTC.

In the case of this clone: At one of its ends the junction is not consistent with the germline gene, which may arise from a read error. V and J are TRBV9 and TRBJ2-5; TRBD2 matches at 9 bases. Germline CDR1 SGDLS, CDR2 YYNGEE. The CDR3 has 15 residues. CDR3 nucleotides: TGTGCCAGCAACGTAGCGGGGGCCGTCCAAGAGACCCAGTACTTC. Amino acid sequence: CASNVAGAVQETQYF.

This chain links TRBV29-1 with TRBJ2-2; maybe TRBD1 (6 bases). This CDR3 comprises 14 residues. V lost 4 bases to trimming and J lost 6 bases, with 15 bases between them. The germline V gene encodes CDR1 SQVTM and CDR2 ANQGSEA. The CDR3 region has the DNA TGCAGCGTTGTTTGGCAGGGGATCGCCGGGGAGCTGTTTTTT. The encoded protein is CSVVWQGIAGELFF.

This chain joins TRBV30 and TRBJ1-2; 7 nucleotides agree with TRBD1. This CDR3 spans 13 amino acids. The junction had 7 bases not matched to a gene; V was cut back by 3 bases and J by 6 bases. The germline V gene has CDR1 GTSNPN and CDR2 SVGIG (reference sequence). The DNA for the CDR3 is TGTGCCTGGAGATCTAATGACAGGGATGGCTACACCTTC. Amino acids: CAWRSNDRDGYTF.

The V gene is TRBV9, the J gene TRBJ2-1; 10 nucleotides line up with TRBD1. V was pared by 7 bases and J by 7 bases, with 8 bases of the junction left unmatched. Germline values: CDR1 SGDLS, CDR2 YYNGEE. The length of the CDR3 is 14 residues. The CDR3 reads CASGPGQGWNEQFF. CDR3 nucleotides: TGTGCCAGCGGACCGGGACAGGGGTGGAATGAGCAGTTCTTC. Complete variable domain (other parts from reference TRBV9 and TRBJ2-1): DSGVTQTPKHLITATGQRVTLRCSPRSGDLSVYWYQQSLDQGLQFLIQYYNGEERAKGNILERFSAQQFPDLHSELNLSSLELGDSALYFCASGPGQGWNEQFFGPGTRLTVL.

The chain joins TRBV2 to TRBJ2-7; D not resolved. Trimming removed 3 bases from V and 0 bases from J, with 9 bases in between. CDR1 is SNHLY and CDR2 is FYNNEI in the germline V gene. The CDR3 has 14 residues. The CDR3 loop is CASSEQALSYEQYF. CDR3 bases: TGTGCCAGCAGTGAGCAGGCACTCTCCTACGAGCAGTACTTC.

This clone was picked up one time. The chain's CDR3 is CASSQGSGLAGAYEQYF. The CDR3 DNA sequence: TGCGCCAGCAGCCAAGGAAGCGGACTAGCGGGGGCCTACGAGCAGTACTTC. This rearrangement joins TRBV4-3 to TRBJ2-7; 13 positions agree with TRBD2. Germline CDR1 LGHNA, CDR2 YSLEER. J gave up 2 bases and V 1 base, and 5 bases lay outside the gene matches. The CDR3 extends over 17 amino acids.

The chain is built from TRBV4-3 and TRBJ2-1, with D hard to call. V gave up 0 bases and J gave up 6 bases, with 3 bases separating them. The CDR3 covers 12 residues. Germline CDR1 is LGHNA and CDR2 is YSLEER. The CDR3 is CASSQEGNEQFF. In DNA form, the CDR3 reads TGCGCCAGCAGCCAAGAGGGCAATGAGCAGTTCTTC.

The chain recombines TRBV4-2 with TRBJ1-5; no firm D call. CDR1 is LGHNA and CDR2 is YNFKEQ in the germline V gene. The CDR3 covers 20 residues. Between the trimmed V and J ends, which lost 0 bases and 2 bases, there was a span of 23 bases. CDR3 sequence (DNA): TGTGCCAGCAGCCAAGATGCCCCGGACGTGGGTGGTTACGGCAATCAGCCCCAGCATTTT. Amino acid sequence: CASSQDAPDVGGYGNQPQHF.

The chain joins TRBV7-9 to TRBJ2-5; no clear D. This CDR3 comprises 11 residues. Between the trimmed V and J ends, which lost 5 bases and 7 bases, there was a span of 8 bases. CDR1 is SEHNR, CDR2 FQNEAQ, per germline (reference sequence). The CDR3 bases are TGTGCCAGCAGCCCCGTCGCGACCCAGTACTTC. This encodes CASSPVATQYF.

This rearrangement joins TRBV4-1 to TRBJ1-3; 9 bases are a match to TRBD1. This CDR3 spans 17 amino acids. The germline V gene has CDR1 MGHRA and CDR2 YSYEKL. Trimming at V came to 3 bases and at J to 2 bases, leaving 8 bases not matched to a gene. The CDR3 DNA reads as TGCGCCAGCAGCCAGACTAAAAGGACAGGGGCTGGAAACACCATATATTTT. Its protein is CASSQTKRTGAGNTIYF.

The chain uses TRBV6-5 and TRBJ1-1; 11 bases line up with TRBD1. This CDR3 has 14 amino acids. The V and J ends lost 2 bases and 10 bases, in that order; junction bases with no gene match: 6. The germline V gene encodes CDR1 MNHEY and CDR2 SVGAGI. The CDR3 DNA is TGTGCCAGCAGTTACGGACAGGGGGCGAATCGAGCTTTCTTT. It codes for CASSYGQGANRAFF.

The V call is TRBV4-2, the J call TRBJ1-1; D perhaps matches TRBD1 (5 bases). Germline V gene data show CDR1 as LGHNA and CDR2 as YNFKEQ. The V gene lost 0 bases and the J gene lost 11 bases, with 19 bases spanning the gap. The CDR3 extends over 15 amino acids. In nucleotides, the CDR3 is TGTGCCAGCAGCCAAGATGAGGAAACAGGCATGGATGCTTTCTTT. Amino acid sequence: CASSQDEETGMDAFF.

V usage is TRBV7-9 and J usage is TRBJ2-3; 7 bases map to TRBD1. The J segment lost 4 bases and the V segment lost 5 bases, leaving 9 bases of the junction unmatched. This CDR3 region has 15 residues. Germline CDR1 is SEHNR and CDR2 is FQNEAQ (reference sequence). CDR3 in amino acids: CASSLRQGEADTQYF. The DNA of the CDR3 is TGTGCCAGCAGCCTACGACAGGGTGAGGCAGATACGCAGTATTTT.

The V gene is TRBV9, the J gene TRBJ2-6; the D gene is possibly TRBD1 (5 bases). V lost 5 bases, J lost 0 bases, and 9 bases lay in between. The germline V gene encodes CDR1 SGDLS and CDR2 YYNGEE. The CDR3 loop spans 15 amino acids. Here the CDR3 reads CASRDTRSGANVLTF. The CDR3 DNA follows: TGTGCCAGCAGGGACACTCGCTCTGGGGCCAACGTCCTGACTTTC.

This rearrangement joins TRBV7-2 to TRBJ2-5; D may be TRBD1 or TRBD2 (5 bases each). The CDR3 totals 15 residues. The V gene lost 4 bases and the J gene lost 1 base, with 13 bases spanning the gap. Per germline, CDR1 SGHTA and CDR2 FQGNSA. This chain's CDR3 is CASSSWDQTQETQYF. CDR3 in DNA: TGTGCCAGCAGCTCCTGGGACCAGACCCAAGAGACCCAGTACTTC.